The clone carrying this TCR beta chain was found many times. Its target is not known. The CDR3 is cut off 3 residues early in the read; its end comes from the germline J gene. These data come from a study of T cell clonality in common variable immunodeficiency. Points from the study as a whole: CVID subjects showed higher TCRbeta clonality than healthy controls. Reportedly, TCR beta sequences from common variable immunodeficiency showed fewer deletions and N-nucleotide insertions. CVID subjects shared fewer TCRbeta clones than healthy controls did.

Sequenced by immunoSEQ multiplex PCR; TCRdb stores in-frame clones only, minus some. Recorded here are 28,000 or so clones, none singletons. The CDR3 has 14 amino acids. CDR1 is MNHEY, CDR2 SVGEGT, per germline. Trimming shortened V by 5 bases and J by 4 bases, and 14 bases separated the two germline ends. Sequences were obtained from peripheral blood mononuclear cells. The chain carries TRBV6-2 or TRBV6-3 and TRBJ2-5, with a weak D call TRBD2 (6 bases). This clonotype was obtained from a human donor with common variable immunodeficiency. The CDR3 DNA, read in part, is TGTGCCAGCAGTCCCCTGCGGGAAACAGAGACC. Translation gives CASSPLRETET. The full CDR3 is CASSPLRETETQYF.